This T cell receptor beta chain was sequenced during a study of OX40 agonist ivuxolimab in advanced cancers. Broadly, across the study: Ivuxolimab was an agonistic, fully human IgG2 monoclonal antibody directed against OX40 (CD134), a costimulatory receptor. Intravenous ivuxolimab was administered to patients every 2 weeks at six dose levels: 0.01, 0.1, 0.3, 1.5, 3 and 10 mg/kg. Of the approximately 50 dose-escalation patients, hepatocellular carcinoma was present in roughly 19, melanoma in around 15, renal cell carcinoma in 9 and head and neck cancer in 9. The dose-escalation cohort was over 70% male with a mean age of roughly 60 years, ranging from about 20 to 85. Patients were allowed to have had prior anti-PD-1, anti-PD-L1 or anti-CTLA-4 therapy, and around 40% of the dose-escalation patients had previously received checkpoint inhibitors. Partial responses were achieved by three dose-escalation patients, of whom one had hepatocellular carcinoma and two had cutaneous melanoma. Peripheral TCRbeta sequencing aimed to test whether ivuxolimab altered TCR sequence diversity and caused clonal T-cell expansion. The paper covers the monotherapy dose-escalation part of the phase I ivuxolimab trial, which included N ≈ 52 patients.

The CDR1 and CDR2 encoded by the germline V gene are SGHDN and FVKESK. V sheds 3 bases and J sheds 3 bases, leaving 5 bases between their ends. The CDR3 sequence holds 12 residues, the cysteine and phenylalanine included. Just the 36-base CDR3 DNA is kept, in frame starting at base 1. About this clone itself: Its antigen target is currently unknown. It has no much larger one-base neighbor in the sample; base qualities were not kept.

The full study reports these points: Low levels of normalized T-cell clonal expansion were also seen in some nonresponding patients. After ivuxolimab, CD8+ T cells had more expanded clones than CD4+ T cells on average. Partial responders in the 0.1-3.0 mg/kg groups had among the lowest normalized peripheral clonal expansion, especially among CD8+ T cells. At doses of 0.1 to 3.0 mg/kg, clonal expansion of both CD4+ and CD8+ blood T cells was observed from baseline to week 6. Which antigens the clonally expanded peripheral T cells were specific for was not determined.

The trial excluded patients who had a history of autoimmune disease or who were on systemic immunosuppression. Peripheral blood for TCR sequencing was collected from all dose cohorts at baseline, on cycle 4 day 1, and on cycle 7 day 1. The samples were drawn from a first-in-human, open-label, multicenter phase I dose-escalation trial of ivuxolimab. The trial enrolled adults with locally advanced or metastatic head and neck squamous cell, hepatocellular, melanoma or renal cell carcinoma. Before TCR sequencing, CD4+ and CD8+ T cells were separately sorted from peripheral blood. For sequencing of the TCRbeta CDR3 region, genomic DNA was extracted from the sorted cells. The immunoSEQ Assay was used to sequence the TCRbeta CDR3 regions. The table comes from immuneACCESS by way of TCRdb, which keeps in-frame sequences with V and J called. Part of the clones is missing from these tables; in studies checked, under half for an unresolved V gene and the rest for unknown reasons. The sample has 75,000 to 95,000 clones on record, around 86% of them singletons. Under 3% of the sample is in the top ten clones.

The starting material was CD4+ or CD8+ T cells sorted from blood, obtained in a trial of the OX40 agonist ivuxolimab. The rearranged segments are TRBV14 and TRBJ1-1; confidence is insufficient to name the D gene. The clonotype was recovered from an adult with an advanced solid tumor such as melanoma, head and neck, liver or kidney cancer. The DNA reads as follows: TGTGCCAGCAGCCATCAGTACACTGAAGCTTTCTTT. Protein translation: CASSHQYTEAFF.